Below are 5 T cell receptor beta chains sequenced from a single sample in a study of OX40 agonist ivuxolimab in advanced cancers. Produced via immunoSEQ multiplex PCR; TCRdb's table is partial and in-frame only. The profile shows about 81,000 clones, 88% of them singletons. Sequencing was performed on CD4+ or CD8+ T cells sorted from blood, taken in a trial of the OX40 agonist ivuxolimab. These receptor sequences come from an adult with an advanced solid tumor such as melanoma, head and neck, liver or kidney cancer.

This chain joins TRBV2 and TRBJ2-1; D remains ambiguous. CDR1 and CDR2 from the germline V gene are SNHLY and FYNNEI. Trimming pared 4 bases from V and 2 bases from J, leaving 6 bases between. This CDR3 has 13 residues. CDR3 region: CASSATPYNEQFF. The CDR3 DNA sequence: TGTGCCAGCAGTGCTACCCCCTACAATGAGCAGTTCTTC.

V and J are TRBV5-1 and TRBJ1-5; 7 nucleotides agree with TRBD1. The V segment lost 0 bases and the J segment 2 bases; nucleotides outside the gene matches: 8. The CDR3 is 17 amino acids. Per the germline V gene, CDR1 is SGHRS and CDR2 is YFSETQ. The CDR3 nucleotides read TGCGCCAGCAGCTTGGGGGACAGCCCCGGGGGCAATCAGCCCCAGCATTTT. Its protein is CASSLGDSPGGNQPQHF.

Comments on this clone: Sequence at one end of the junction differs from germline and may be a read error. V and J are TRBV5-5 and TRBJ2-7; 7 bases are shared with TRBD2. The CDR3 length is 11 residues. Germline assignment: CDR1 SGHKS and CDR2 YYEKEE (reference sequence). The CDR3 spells CASRRDYRSHF. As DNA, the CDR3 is TGTGCCAGCAGGCGGGACTACCGATCGCACTTC. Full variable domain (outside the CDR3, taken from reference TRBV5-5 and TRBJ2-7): DAGVTQSPTHLIKTRGQQVTLRCSPISGHKSVSWYQQVLGQGPQFIFQYYEKEERGRGNFPDRFSARQFPNYSSELNVNALLLGDSALYLCASRRDYRSHFGPGTRLTVT.

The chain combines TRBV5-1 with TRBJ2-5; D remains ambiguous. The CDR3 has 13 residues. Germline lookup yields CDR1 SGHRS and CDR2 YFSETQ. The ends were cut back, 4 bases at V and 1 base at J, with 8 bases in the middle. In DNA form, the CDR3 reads TGCGCCAGCAGCCTTCTTTCCCAAGAGACCCAGTACTTC. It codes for CASSLLSQETQYF. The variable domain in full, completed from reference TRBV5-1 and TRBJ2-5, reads KAGVTQTPRYLIKTRGQQVTLSCSPISGHRSVSWYQQTPGQGLQFLFEYFSETQRNKGNFPGRFSGRQFSNSRSEMNVSTLELGDSALYLCASSLLSQETQYFGPGTRLLVL.

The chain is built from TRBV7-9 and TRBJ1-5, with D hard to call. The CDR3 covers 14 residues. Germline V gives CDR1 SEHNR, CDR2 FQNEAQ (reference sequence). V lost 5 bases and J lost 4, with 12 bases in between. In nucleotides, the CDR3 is TGTGCCAGCAGCCCCGGACGGGAGAATCAGCCCCAGCATTTT. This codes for CASSPGRENQPQHF.